What follows describes a single T cell receptor beta chain. This record belongs to a study of identical twins. One entry per CDR3 protein results from TCRdb running MiXCR on the 5' RACE reads. The sample carries some 440,000 distinct CDR3 sequences, about 24% recorded once. Germline CDR1 reads SNHLY; CDR2 reads FYNNEI. The CDR3 is made up of 14 amino acids. The V end was cut by 8 bases, the J end by 3 bases, with 14 bases between. The same data also contributed to another study, on T cells expressing NK-cell markers.

Sequenced input: CD4+ T cells sorted from blood. The genes are TRBV2 and TRBJ2-1; D remains unclear. This clonotype was sampled from a woman aged 18-30 years in good health. The DNA for the CDR3 is TGTGCCAGCCCAGCCGACGGCAACTACAATGAGCAGTTCTTC. Protein sequence: CASPADGNYNEQFF. The full variable domain, with the rest looked up from reference TRBV2 and TRBJ2-1, is EPEVTQTPSHQVTQMGQEVILRCVPISNHLYFYWYRQILGQKVEFLVSFYNNEISEKSEIFDDQFSVERPDGSNFTLKIRSTKLEDSAMYFCASPADGNYNEQFFGPGTRLTVL.